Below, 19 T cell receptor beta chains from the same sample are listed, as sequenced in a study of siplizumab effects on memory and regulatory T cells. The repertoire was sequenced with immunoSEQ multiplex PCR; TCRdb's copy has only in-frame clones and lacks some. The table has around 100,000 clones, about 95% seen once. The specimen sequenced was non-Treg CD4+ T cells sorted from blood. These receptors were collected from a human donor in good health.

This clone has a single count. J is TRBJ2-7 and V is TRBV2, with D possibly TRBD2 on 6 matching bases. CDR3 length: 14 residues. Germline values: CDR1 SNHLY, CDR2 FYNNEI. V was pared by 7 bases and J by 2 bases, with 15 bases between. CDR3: CASTSGRGAYEQYF. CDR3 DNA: TGTGCCAGCACTTCTGGGCGGGGAGCCTACGAGCAGTACTTC.

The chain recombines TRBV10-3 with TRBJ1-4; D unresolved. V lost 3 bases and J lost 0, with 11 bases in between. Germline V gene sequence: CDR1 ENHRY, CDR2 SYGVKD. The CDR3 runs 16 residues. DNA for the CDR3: TGTGCCATCAGTGAAGACCCGGCTCCAACTAATGAAAAACTGTTTTTT. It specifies CAISEDPAPTNEKLFF.

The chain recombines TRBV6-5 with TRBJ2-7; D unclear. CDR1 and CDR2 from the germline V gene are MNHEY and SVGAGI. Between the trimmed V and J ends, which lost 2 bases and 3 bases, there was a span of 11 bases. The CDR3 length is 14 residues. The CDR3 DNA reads TGTGCCAGCAGTTACAGCAAGGACGTCTACGAGCAGTACTTC. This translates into CASSYSKDVYEQYF.

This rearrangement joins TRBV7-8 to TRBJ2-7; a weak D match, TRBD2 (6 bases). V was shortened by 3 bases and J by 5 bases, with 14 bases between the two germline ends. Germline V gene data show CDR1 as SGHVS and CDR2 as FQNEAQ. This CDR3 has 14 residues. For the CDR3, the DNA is TGTGCCAGCAGCTTCTCGGGGGTGTTAGACGAGCAGTACTTC. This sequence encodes CASSFSGVLDEQYF.

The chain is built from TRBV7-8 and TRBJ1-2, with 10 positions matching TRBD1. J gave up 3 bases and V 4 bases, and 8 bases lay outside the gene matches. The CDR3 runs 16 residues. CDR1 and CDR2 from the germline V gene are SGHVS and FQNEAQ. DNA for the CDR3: TGTGCCAGCAGCTCCAACTTAGGACAGGGGGACTATGGCTACACCTTC. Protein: CASSSNLGQGDYGYTF.

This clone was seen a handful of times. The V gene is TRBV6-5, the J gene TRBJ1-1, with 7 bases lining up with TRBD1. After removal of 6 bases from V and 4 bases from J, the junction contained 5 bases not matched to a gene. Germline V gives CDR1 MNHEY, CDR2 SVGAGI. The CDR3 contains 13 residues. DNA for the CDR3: TGTGCCAGCAGCTGGGCAGGGGGCACTGAAGCTTTCTTT. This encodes CASSWAGGTEAFF.

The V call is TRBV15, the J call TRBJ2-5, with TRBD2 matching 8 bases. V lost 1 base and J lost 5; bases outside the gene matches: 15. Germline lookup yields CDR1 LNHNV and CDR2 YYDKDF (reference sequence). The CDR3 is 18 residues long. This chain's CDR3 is CATSRGGIWIAGRETQYF. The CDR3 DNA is TGTGCCACCAGCAGAGGAGGGATTTGGATAGCGGGACGGGAGACCCAGTACTTC.

CDR3 residues: CASSQGSRASSYEQYF. The CDR3 DNA sequence: TGTGCCAGCAGCCAGGGAAGCAGGGCCAGCTCCTACGAGCAGTACTTC. The rearrangement joins TRBV4-2 to TRBJ2-7; D is possibly TRBD1 (5 bases). V was pared by 3 bases and J by 0 bases, with 15 bases between. Germline V gene data show CDR1 as LGHNA and CDR2 as YNFKEQ. The CDR3 is made up of 16 amino acids.

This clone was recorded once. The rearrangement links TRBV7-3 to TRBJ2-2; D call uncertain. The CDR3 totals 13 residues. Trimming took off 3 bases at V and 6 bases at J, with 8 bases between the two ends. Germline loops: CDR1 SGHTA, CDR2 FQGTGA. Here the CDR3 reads CASSFNLPGELFF. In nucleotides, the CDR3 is TGTGCCAGCAGCTTCAATTTACCCGGGGAGCTGTTTTTT.

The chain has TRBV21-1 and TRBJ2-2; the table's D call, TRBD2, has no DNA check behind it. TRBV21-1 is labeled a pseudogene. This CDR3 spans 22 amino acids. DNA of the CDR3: TGTGCCAGCAGCAAATCCGAAATCCCTAGCGGGAGCTCCCCTTTTTGCACCGGGGAGCTGTTTTTT. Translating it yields CASSKSEIPSGSSPFCTGELFF.

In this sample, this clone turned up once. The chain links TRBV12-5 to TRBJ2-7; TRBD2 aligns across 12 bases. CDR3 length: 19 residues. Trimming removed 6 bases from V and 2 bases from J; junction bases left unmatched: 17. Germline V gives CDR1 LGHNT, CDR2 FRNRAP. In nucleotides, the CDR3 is TGTGCTAGTGGCCCTGACCCCGGACTAGCGGGAAAGGGGACCTACGAGCAGTACTTC. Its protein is CASGPDPGLAGKGTYEQYF.

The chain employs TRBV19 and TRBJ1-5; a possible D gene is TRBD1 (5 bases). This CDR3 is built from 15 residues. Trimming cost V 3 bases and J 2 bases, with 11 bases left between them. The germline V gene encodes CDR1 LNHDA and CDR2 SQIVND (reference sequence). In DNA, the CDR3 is TGTGCCAGTAGTATCGCCAGGGCGGGCAATCAGCCCCAGCATTTT. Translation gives CASSIARAGNQPQHF.

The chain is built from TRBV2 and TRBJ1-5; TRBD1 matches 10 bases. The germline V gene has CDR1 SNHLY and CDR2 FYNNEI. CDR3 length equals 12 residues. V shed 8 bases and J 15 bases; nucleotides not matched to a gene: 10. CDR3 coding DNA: TGTGCCAGCGGGAATCCGGGACAGGGGCGGCATTTT. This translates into CASGNPGQGRHF.

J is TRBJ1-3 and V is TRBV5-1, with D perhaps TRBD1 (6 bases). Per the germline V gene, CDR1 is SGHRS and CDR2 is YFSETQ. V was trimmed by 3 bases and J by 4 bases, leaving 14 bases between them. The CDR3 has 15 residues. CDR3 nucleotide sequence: TGCGCCAGCAGCTGGGCAGGGACATCCGGAAACACCATATATTTT. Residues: CASSWAGTSGNTIYF.

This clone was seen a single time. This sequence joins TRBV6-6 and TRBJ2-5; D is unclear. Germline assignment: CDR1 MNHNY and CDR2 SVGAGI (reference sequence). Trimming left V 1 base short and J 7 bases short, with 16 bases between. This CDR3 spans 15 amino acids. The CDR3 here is CASSYFEGPVGTQYF. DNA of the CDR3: TGTGCCAGCAGTTACTTCGAAGGCCCGGTCGGGACCCAGTACTTC.

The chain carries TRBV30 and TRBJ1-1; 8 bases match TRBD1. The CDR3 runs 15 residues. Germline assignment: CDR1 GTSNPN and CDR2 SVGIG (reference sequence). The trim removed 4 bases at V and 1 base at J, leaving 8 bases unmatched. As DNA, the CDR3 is TGTGCCTGGAAATCACGGGACAGGCGGAACACTGAAGCTTTCTTT. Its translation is CAWKSRDRRNTEAFF.

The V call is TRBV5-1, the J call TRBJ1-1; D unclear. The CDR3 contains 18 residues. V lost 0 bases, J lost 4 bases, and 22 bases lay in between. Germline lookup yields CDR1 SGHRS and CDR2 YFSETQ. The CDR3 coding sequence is TGCGCCAGCAGCTTGGGGTCGTCATGGGTGGCTTTGGGCACTGAAGCTTTCTTT. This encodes CASSLGSSWVALGTEAFF.

The CDR3 region has the DNA TGTGCCAGCAGTCCGCGTCTGGGGCGGGATACGCAGTATTTT. It codes for CASSPRLGRDTQYF. The J gene is TRBJ2-3, the V gene TRBV28; tentatively, D is TRBD1 (5 bases). V shed 5 bases and J shed 6 bases, with 15 bases lying between them. Looked up from germline, CDR1 is MDHEN and CDR2 is SYDVKM. The CDR3 totals 14 residues.

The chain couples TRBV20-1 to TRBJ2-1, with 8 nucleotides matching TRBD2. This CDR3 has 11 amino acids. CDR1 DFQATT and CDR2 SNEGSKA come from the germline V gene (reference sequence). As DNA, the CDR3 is TGCAGAGCGGGAGTCCCAGATGAGCAGTTCTTC. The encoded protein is CRAGVPDEQFF.